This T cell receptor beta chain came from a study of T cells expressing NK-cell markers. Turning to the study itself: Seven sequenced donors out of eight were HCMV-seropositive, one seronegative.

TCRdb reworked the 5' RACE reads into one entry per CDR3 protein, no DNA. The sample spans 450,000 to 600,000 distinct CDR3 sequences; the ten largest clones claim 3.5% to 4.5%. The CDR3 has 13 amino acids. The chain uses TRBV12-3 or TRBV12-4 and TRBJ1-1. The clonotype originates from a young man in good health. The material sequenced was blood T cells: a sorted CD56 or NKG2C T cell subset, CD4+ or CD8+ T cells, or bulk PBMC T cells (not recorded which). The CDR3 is CASNWAENTEAFF.